This T cell receptor (beta chain) emerged from a study of T cell clonality in common variable immunodeficiency. Study outcomes and limitations: CVID subjects had higher TCRbeta clonality than healthy controls, most marked in about a third. Shared TCRbeta clones were fewer between CVID subjects than controls.

Control and CVID samples contributed equal amounts of genomic DNA. Only in-frame clones appear in the TCRdb table, and some are missing; sequencing was by immunoSEQ multiplex PCR. The record shows approximately 52,000 clones for this sample, with no singletons present. This CDR3 contains 14 residues. V lost 4 bases, J lost 6 bases, and 4 bases stayed unmatched. In germline, CDR1 is MNHEY, CDR2 SVGEGT. This clone turned up a few times. What it recognizes is unknown. The sequence runs out 3 residues before the end of the CDR3; the remainder is reconstructed from the germline J gene. The receptor's source is a person aged 18 to 75 in good health. The chain employs TRBV6-2 or TRBV6-3 and TRBJ1-5, with 9 bases lining up with TRBD1. Sequencing was performed on peripheral blood mononuclear cells. The covered CDR3 bases are TGTGCCAGCAGTTGGGACAGGGCCGGTCAGCCC. It yields the protein CASSWDRAGQP. The whole CDR3 protein reads CASSWDRAGQPQHF.